The entry below describes one TCR beta chain. This clone's antigen is unknown. No quality values exist for individual bases; no much larger clone is one base distant. The entry originates in a study of shared T cell receptors in the human thymus (dated by TCRdb to the early 2020s). Turning to the overall study: The study examined how self-reactive, shared T-cell receptor alpha chains are generated in the human thymus.

V lost 2 bases and J lost 0 bases; the stretch between them is 14 bases long. For CDR1 and CDR2, the germline V gene (reference sequence) lists MNHEY and SMNVEV. The CDR3 spans 16 residues, from the cysteine through the phenylalanine. The kept DNA is CDR3 alone, 48 bases in frame from the first base. The library was prepared using the immunoSEQ multiplex PCR assay. TCRdb provides this immuneACCESS table in a form limited to in-frame rearrangements. Some clones are lacking; in checked studies, under half of them reflect an unresolved V gene, and why the rest are absent is not known. This sample holds about 660,000 clones; approximately 90% were observed only once. The top ten clonotypes cover around 0.0099% of the sample. This same sample was also taken into another study, of human thymus T cells. Per that second paper: Donors were immunologically healthy infants undergoing open corrective cardiac surgery for congenital heart defects in Finland. The thymus tissue came from surgical resects taken out during corrective cardiac surgery. Both the thymic and the peripheral blood repertoires appeared to show biased V and J gene segment usage. The related research found that thymic TCR repertoires overlapped highly between unrelated individuals. TCR alpha and beta repertoires from fewer than ten infant thymus samples and four related peripheral blood samples were characterized in the study. The cohort included more than 5 male and a couple of female infants, with donor ages spanning 7 to 244 days. Thymocytes were released mechanically from tissue and stored at -70 °C as pellets of 10-30 million cells. A QIAsymphony instrument was used to extract genomic DNA from the frozen cell pellets. The immunoSEQ multiplex PCR assay was used to amplify the TCRB and TCRAD loci from a standardized amount of quality-controlled genomic DNA. The amplicons spanned the V(D)J region and were long enough to cover the CDR3 and allow V and J genes to be identified. The commercial immunoSEQ service was used to sequence amplicons on an Illumina platform. Primer bias and sequencing errors were corrected using previously described methods, and TCRAD and TCRB definitions followed the IMGT database. immunoSEQ Analyzer 3.0 and VDJTools were used for repertoire analysis, which covered basic statistics, V/J segment usage, diversity estimates, rarefaction and pairwise overlap. Chao1, ChaoE, Efron-Thisted, Shannon and inverse Simpson indices were used to estimate diversity, which was also estimated on datasets down-sampled to the smallest sample. Repertoire overlap used strict matching of CDR3 nucleotide sequence, V gene and J gene, with Jaccard-based multidimensional scaling clustering. On average, thymus samples yielded hundreds of thousands of unique TCRB clonotypes, whereas blood samples yielded approximately 84,000.

The sequence came from a boy in the first two years of life with a congenital heart defect. Donor details come from another sample of the same person, matched by shared clones. The chain is assembled from TRBV27 and TRBJ2-7, and possibly TRBD1, on 5 matching bases. The material sequenced was thymocytes. The CDR3 has the sequence CASSLGRQNTSYEQYF. The sequenced DNA is TGTGCCAGCAGTTTAGGTCGACAGAACACCTCCTACGAGCAGTACTTC.